The clone carrying this T cell receptor (beta chain) was recorded at least ten times. The antigen remains unidentified. The sample originates from a study of spatial heterogeneity in lung cancer. Time point reported: sample taken at primary tumor resection. Approximately 70 TRACERx patients with early, untreated non-small cell lung cancer donated samples. Frozen PBMC, nontumor lung or tumor provided whole RNA, which was sequenced unsorted. TCRdb independently ran MiXCR on the 5' RACE reads; one entry per CDR3 protein. The table shows 14,000 or so distinct CDR3 sequences, with 4.7% occurring only once. V dropped 4 bases and J dropped 3; count of bases not matched to a gene: 7. The CDR3 runs 16 residues. Per the germline V gene, CDR1 is SGHRS and CDR2 is YFSETQ. Overall study findings and caveats: Alpha and beta chain coverage of tumor T cells was estimated at about 7% and 13%, respectively. How many expanded intratumoral alpha and beta TCRs were present tracked the tumor mutation count, which was a count of nonsynonymous mutations.

Specimen: lung tumor tissue, collected at surgery. The clonotype was recovered from a female donor with early-stage non-small cell lung cancer. V and J are TRBV5-1 and TRBJ2-3; 11 bases match TRBD1. DNA for the CDR3: TGCGCCAGCAGCCCCTGGACAGGGGGCAGTACAGATACGCAGTATTTT. This encodes CASSPWTGGSTDTQYF.